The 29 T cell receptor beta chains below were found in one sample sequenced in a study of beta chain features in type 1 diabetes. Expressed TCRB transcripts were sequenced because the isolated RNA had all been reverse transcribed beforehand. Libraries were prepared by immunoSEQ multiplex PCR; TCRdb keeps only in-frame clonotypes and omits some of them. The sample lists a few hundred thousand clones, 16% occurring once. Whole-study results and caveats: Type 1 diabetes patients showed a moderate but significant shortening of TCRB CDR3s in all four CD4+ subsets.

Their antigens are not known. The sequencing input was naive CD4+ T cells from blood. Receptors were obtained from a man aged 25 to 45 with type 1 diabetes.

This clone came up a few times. CDR3 nucleotide sequence: TGCAGCGTTGGGGTACTCCAAGAGACCCAGTACTTC. Amino acid sequence: CSVGVLQETQYF. V and J are TRBV29-1 and TRBJ2-5; D gene uncertain. Germline-derived CDR1 and CDR2 are SQVTM and ANQGSEA. CDR3 length equals 12 residues. With 4 bases removed from V and 1 base from J, the gap between germline ends came to 7 bases.

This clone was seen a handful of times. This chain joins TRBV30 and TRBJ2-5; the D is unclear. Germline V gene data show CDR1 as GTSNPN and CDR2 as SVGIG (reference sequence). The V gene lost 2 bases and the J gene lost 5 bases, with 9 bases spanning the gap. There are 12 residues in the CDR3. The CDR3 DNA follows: TGTGCCTGGAGTCCCATGGGGGAGACCCAGTACTTC. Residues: CAWSPMGETQYF.

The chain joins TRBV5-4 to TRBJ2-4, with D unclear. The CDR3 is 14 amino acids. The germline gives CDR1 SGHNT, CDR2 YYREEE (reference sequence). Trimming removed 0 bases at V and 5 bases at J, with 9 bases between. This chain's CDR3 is CASSLDVYENIQYF. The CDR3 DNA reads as TGTGCCAGCAGCTTGGACGTATATGAAAACATTCAGTACTTC.

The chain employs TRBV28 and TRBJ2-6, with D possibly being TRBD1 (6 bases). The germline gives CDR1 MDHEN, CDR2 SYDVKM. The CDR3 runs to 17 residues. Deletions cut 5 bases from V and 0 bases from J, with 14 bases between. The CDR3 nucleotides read TGTGCCAGCAGTCGTCCGACAGGAGCCTCTGGGGCCAACGTCCTGACTTTC. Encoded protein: CASSRPTGASGANVLTF.

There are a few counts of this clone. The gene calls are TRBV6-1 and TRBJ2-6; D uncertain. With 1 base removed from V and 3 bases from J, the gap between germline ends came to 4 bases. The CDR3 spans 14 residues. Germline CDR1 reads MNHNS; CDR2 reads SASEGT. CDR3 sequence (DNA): TGTGCCAGCAGTGAAGTTGGTGGGGCCAACGTCCTGACTTTC. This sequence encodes CASSEVGGANVLTF.

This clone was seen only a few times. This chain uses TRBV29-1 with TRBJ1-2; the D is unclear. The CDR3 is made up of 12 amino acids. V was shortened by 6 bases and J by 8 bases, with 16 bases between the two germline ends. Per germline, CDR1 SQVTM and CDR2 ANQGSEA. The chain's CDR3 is CSVQPPPGGYTF. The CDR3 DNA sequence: TGCAGCGTCCAGCCTCCGCCCGGAGGCTACACCTTC.

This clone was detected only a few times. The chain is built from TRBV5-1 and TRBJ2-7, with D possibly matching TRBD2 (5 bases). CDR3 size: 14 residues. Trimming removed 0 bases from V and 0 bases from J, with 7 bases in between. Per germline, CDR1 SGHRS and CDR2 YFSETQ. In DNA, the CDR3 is TGCGCCAGCAGCTTGGACGGGAACTCCTACGAGCAGTACTTC. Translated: CASSLDGNSYEQYF.

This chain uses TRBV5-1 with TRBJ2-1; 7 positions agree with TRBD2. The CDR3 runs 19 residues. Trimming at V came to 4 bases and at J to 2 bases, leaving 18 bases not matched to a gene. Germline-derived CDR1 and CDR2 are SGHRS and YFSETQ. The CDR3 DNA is TGCGCCAGCAGCACCCCGCGGGGAGGGGCCGTGGGGGCCTACAATGAGCAGTTCTTC. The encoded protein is CASSTPRGGAVGAYNEQFF.

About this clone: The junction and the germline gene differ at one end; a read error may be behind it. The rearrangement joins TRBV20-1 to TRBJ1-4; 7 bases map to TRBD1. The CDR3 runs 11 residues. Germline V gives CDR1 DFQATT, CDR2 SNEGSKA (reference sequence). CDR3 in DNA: TGCAGTGCTAGACAGGGGGACCCGAGAGTTTTT. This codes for CSARQGDPRVF.

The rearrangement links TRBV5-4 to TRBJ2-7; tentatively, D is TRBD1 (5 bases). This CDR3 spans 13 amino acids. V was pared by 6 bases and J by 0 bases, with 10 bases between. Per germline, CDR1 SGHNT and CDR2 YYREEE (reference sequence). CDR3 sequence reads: CASTKDTSYEQYF. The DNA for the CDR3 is TGTGCCAGCACTAAGGACACCTCCTACGAGCAGTACTTC.

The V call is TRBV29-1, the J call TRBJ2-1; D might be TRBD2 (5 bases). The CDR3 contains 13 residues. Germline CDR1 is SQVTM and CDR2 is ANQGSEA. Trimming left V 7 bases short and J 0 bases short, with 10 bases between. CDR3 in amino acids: CSADGDSYNEQFF. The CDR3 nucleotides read TGCAGCGCTGACGGGGACTCCTACAATGAGCAGTTCTTC.

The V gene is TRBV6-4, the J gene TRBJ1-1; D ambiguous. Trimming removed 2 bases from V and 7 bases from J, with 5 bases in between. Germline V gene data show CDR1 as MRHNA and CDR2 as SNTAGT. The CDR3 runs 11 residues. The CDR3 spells CASSDGIEAFF. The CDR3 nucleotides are TGTGCCAGCAGTGACGGGATTGAAGCTTTCTTT.

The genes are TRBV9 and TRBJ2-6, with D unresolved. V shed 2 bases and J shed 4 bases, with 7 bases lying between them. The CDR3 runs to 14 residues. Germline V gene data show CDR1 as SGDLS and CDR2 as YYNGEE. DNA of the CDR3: TGTGCCAGCAGCGTGTCTTTGGGGGCCAACGTCCTGACTTTC. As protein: CASSVSLGANVLTF.

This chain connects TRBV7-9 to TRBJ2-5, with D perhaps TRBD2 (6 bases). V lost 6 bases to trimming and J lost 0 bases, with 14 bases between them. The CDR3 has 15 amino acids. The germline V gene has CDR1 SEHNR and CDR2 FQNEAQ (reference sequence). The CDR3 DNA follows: TGTGCCAGCAGTGTCGCTGGAGGGTACCAAGAGACCCAGTACTTC. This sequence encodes CASSVAGGYQETQYF.

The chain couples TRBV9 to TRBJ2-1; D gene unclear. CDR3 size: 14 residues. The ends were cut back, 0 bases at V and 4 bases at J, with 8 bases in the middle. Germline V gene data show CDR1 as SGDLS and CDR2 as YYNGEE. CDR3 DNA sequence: TGTGCCAGCAGCGTAGCCCAACGATACAATGAGCAGTTCTTC. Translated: CASSVAQRYNEQFF.

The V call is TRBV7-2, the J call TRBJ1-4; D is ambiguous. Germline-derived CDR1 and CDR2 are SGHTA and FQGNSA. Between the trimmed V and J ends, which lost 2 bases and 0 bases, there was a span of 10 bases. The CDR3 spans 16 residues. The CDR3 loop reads CASSLRSGATNEKLFF. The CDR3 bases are TGTGCCAGCAGCTTAAGGTCGGGTGCAACTAATGAAAAACTGTTTTTT.

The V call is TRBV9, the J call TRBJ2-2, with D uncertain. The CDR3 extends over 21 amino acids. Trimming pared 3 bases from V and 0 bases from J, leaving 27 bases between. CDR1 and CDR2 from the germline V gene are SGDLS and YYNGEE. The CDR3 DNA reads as TGTGCCAGCAGCGGGTTCGTCCGATCCCTGGGCACCGGAACGAACACCGGGGAGCTGTTTTTT. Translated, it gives CASSGFVRSLGTGTNTGELFF.

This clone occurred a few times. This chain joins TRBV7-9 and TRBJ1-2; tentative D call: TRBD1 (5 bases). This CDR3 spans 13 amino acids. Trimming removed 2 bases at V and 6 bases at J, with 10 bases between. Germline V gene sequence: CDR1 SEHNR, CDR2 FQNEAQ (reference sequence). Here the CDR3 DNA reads TGTGCCAGCAGCTTATCCCAGGGTAATGGCTACACCTTC. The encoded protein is CASSLSQGNGYTF.

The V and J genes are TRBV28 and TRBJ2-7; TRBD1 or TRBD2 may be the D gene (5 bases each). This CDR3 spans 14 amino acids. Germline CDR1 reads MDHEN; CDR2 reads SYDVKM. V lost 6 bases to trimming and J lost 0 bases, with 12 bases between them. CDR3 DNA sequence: TGTGCCAGCAGCCGTCCAGGGAGCTCCTACGAGCAGTACTTC. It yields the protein CASSRPGSSYEQYF.

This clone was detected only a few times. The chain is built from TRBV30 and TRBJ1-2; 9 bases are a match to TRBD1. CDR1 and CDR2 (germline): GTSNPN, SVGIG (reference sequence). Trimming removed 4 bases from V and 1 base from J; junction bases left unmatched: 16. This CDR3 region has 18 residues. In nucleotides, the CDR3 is TGTGCCTGGATTTCTGGGTGGGACAGGGCCCGAAGTAACTATGGCTACACCTTC. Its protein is CAWISGWDRARSNYGYTF.

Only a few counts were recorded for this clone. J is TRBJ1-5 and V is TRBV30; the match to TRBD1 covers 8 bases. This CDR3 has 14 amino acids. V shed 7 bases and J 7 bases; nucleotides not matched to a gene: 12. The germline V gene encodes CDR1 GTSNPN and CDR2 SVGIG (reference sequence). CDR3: CASSAGGGGQPQHF. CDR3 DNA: TGTGCCTCCTCGGCAGGGGGCGGGGGGCAGCCCCAGCATTTT.

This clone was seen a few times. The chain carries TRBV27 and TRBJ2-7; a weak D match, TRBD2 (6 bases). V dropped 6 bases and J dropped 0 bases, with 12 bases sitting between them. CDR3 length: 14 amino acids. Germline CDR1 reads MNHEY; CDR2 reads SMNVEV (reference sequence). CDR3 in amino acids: CASSPRDSSYEQYF. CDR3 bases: TGTGCCAGCAGCCCCCGGGACTCCTCCTACGAGCAGTACTTC.

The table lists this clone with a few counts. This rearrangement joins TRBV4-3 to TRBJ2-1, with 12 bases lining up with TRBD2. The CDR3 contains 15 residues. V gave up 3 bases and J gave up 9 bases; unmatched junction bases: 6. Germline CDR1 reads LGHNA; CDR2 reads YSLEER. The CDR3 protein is CASSQASGRAIEQFF. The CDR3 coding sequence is TGCGCCAGCAGCCAGGCTAGCGGGAGGGCCATTGAGCAGTTCTTC.

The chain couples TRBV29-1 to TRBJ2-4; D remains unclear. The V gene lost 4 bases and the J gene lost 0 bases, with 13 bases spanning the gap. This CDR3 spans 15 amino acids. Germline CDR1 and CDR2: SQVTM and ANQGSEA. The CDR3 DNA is TGCAGCGTTGCGGACGGAGTCTTAGCCAAAAACATTCAGTACTTC. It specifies CSVADGVLAKNIQYF.

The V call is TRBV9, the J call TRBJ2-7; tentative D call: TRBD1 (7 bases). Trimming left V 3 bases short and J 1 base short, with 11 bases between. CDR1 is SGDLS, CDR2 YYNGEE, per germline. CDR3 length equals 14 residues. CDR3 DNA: TGTGCCAGCAGCGCGCGGGACAGTTCCTACGAGCAGTACTTC. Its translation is CASSARDSSYEQYF.

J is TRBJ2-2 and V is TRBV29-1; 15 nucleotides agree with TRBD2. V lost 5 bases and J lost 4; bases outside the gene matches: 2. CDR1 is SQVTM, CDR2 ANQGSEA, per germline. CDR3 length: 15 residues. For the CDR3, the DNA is TGCAGCGTTCGGGGACTAGCGGGAGGCACCGGGGAGCTGTTTTTT. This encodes CSVRGLAGGTGELFF.

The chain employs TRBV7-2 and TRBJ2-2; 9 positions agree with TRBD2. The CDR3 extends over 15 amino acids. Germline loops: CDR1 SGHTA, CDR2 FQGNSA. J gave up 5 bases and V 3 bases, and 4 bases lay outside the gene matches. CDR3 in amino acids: CASSFSGSGTGELFF. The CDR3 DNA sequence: TGTGCCAGCAGCTTTAGCGGGAGTGGAACCGGGGAGCTGTTTTTT.

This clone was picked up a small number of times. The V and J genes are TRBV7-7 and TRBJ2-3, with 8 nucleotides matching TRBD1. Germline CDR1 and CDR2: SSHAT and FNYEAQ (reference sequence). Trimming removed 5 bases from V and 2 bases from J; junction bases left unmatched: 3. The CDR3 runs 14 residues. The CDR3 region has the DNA TGTGCCAGCAGCCCGGACAGGGTCACAGATACGCAGTATTTT. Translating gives CASSPDRVTDTQYF.

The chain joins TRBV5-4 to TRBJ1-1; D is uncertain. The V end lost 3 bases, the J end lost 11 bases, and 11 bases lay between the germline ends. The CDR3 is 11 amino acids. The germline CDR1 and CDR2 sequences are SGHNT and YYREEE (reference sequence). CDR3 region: CASSSRPPAFF. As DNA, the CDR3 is TGTGCCAGCAGCTCACGTCCCCCGGCTTTCTTT. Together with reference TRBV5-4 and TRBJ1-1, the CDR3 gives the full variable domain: ETGVTQSPTHLIKTRGQQVTLRCSSQSGHNTVSWYQQALGQGPQFIFQYYREEENGRGNFPPRFSGLQFPNYSSELNVNALELDDSALYLCASSSRPPAFFGQGTRLTVV.